Shown below are 12 T cell receptor beta chains from a single sample sequenced in a study of T cells in Graves' hyperthyroidism and ophthalmopathy. TCR beta CDR3 sequences were amplified from RNA transcripts. First-round RT-PCR of the TCR CDR3 relied on the HTBI primer set. TCRdb processed the multiplex PCR reads anew with MiXCR; each CDR3 protein has one entry. The sample has approximately 400,000 distinct CDR3 sequences, roughly 14% seen once; the top ten hold around 7%. Sequencing was performed on blood. The receptor source for this set is a young woman with Graves' hyperthyroidism.

In this sample, this clonotype turned up many times. V gene TRBV28 combines with J gene TRBJ2-7; unclear D gene. The germline CDR1 and CDR2 sequences are MDHEN and SYDVKM. The CDR3 is 12 residues long. V lost 5 bases to trimming and J lost 6 bases, with 11 bases between them. Here the CDR3 reads CASSPYSSEQYF. CDR3 DNA: TGTGCCAGCAGTCCATATTCGTCCGAGCAGTACTTC. Complete variable domain (other parts from reference TRBV28 and TRBJ2-7): DVKVTQSSRYLVKRTGEKVFLECVQDMDHENMFWYRQDPGLGLRLIYFSYDVKMKEKGDIPEGYSVSREKKERFSLILESASTNQTSMYLCASSPYSSEQYFGPGTRLTVT.

This clonotype was seen at least ten times. The chain is built from TRBV7-9 and TRBJ1-1; no reliable D call. Germline CDR1 is SEHNR and CDR2 is FQNEAQ (reference sequence). Trimming removed 0 bases at V and 5 bases at J, with 7 bases between. The CDR3 sequence is 13 residues long. The DNA of the CDR3 is TGTGCCAGCAGCTTAGCCGACGGGACTGAAGCTTTCTTT. The encoded protein is CASSLADGTEAFF.

The J gene is TRBJ2-7, the V gene TRBV27; unclear D gene. The CDR3 runs to 13 residues. Germline V gives CDR1 MNHEY, CDR2 SMNVEV (reference sequence). V was clipped by 2 bases and J by 5 bases, with 10 bases between them. The CDR3 here is CASSLERYHEQYF. The CDR3 DNA sequence: TGTGCCAGCAGTTTAGAGAGGTACCACGAGCAGTACTTC.

This clonotype has more than one count but fewer than ten. The chain employs TRBV9 and TRBJ2-1, with D possibly matching TRBD2 (5 bases). This CDR3 is 14 amino acids long. Germline CDR1 and CDR2: SGDLS and YYNGEE. With 0 bases removed from V and 8 bases from J, the gap between germline ends came to 12 bases. CDR3 in amino acids: CASSVDGIVDEQFF. The CDR3 DNA reads TGTGCCAGCAGCGTAGACGGGATTGTCGATGAGCAGTTCTTC.

For this clonotype: Being one base from a much bigger clone, this may be a read error. The chain combines TRBV30 with TRBJ2-7; 8 bases are shared with TRBD1. V lost 5 bases to trimming and J lost 3 bases; unmatched junction nucleotides: 3. This CDR3 has 12 amino acids. Germline V gene data show CDR1 as GTSNPN and CDR2 as SVGIG (reference sequence). The CDR3 bases are TGTGCCTGGGGACAGGGAAACTACGAGCAGTACTTC. This gives the protein CAWGQGNYEQYF.

This clonotype was seen repeatedly, ten times or more. This chain links TRBV2 with TRBJ1-2; no clear D. Looked up from germline, CDR1 is SNHLY and CDR2 is FYNNEI. The CDR3 is 15 residues long. V gave up 7 bases and J gave up 4 bases, with 19 bases separating them. CDR3: CASTPRAAPFYGYTF. The CDR3 DNA reads as TGTGCCAGCACCCCTCGGGCAGCGCCTTTCTATGGCTACACCTTC.

This clonotype occurred many times. This chain uses TRBV4-1 with TRBJ2-7, with D possibly TRBD1 on 6 matching bases. Germline lookup yields CDR1 MGHRA and CDR2 YSYEKL. V was pared by 1 base and J by 2 bases, with 15 bases between. There are 16 residues in the CDR3. For the CDR3, the DNA is TGCGCCAGCAGCCAAGTCAGTTCAGGGGTAACCTACGAGCAGTACTTC. Translating it yields CASSQVSSGVTYEQYF.

This clonotype was detected many times. The CDR3 spells CASTTNTEAFF. Here the CDR3 DNA reads TGTGCCAGCACAACAAACACTGAAGCTTTCTTT. The chain combines TRBV13 with TRBJ1-1; D is ambiguous. Germline V gives CDR1 PRHDT, CDR2 FYEKMQ (reference sequence). V was shortened by 7 bases and J by 2 bases, with 5 bases between the two germline ends. CDR3 size: 11 residues.

This clonotype has only a few counts. The V call is TRBV3-1, the J call TRBJ2-2, with 7 bases aligning to TRBD1. The CDR3 sequence is 17 residues long. CDR1 and CDR2 from the germline V gene are LGHDT and YNNKEL (reference sequence). The V and J ends lost 4 bases and 4 bases, in that order; junction bases with no gene match: 12. The CDR3 nucleotides read TGTGCCAGCAGCCCCCCCACGGCCAGGGGGAGCACCGGGGAGCTGTTTTTT. Translated, it gives CASSPPTARGSTGELFF.

CDR3 nucleotides: TGCGCCAGCAGCCCCTCTTCGGATTCTGGAAACACCATATATTTT. Amino acid sequence: CASSPSSDSGNTIYF. The V call is TRBV5-1, the J call TRBJ1-3; D not certain. The ends were cut back, 4 bases at V and 1 base at J, with 12 bases in the middle. This CDR3 is built from 15 residues. Germline CDR1 reads SGHRS; CDR2 reads YFSETQ.

The rearrangement uses TRBV5-1 and TRBJ2-1; 11 bases line up with TRBD2. Germline CDR1 SGHRS, CDR2 YFSETQ. Unmatched junction bases numbered 7, after V lost 2 bases and J lost 9 bases. The CDR3 has 15 residues. CDR3 loop: CASSFSGGAGIEQFF. CDR3 coding DNA: TGCGCCAGCAGCTTTAGCGGGGGGGCCGGGATTGAGCAGTTCTTC.

This clonotype has more than one count but fewer than ten. This may stem from a read error, because a much larger clone lies one nucleotide away. The chain combines TRBV14 with TRBJ2-3; D possibly corresponds to TRBD2 (5 bases). Deletions cut 5 bases from V and 0 bases from J, with 9 bases between. Germline V lookup: CDR1 SGHDN, CDR2 FVKESK. This CDR3 is built from 14 residues. The CDR3 loop reads CASSSRTSTDTQYF. For the CDR3, the DNA is TGTGCCAGCAGCTCCAGGACTAGCACAGATACGCAGTATTTT.